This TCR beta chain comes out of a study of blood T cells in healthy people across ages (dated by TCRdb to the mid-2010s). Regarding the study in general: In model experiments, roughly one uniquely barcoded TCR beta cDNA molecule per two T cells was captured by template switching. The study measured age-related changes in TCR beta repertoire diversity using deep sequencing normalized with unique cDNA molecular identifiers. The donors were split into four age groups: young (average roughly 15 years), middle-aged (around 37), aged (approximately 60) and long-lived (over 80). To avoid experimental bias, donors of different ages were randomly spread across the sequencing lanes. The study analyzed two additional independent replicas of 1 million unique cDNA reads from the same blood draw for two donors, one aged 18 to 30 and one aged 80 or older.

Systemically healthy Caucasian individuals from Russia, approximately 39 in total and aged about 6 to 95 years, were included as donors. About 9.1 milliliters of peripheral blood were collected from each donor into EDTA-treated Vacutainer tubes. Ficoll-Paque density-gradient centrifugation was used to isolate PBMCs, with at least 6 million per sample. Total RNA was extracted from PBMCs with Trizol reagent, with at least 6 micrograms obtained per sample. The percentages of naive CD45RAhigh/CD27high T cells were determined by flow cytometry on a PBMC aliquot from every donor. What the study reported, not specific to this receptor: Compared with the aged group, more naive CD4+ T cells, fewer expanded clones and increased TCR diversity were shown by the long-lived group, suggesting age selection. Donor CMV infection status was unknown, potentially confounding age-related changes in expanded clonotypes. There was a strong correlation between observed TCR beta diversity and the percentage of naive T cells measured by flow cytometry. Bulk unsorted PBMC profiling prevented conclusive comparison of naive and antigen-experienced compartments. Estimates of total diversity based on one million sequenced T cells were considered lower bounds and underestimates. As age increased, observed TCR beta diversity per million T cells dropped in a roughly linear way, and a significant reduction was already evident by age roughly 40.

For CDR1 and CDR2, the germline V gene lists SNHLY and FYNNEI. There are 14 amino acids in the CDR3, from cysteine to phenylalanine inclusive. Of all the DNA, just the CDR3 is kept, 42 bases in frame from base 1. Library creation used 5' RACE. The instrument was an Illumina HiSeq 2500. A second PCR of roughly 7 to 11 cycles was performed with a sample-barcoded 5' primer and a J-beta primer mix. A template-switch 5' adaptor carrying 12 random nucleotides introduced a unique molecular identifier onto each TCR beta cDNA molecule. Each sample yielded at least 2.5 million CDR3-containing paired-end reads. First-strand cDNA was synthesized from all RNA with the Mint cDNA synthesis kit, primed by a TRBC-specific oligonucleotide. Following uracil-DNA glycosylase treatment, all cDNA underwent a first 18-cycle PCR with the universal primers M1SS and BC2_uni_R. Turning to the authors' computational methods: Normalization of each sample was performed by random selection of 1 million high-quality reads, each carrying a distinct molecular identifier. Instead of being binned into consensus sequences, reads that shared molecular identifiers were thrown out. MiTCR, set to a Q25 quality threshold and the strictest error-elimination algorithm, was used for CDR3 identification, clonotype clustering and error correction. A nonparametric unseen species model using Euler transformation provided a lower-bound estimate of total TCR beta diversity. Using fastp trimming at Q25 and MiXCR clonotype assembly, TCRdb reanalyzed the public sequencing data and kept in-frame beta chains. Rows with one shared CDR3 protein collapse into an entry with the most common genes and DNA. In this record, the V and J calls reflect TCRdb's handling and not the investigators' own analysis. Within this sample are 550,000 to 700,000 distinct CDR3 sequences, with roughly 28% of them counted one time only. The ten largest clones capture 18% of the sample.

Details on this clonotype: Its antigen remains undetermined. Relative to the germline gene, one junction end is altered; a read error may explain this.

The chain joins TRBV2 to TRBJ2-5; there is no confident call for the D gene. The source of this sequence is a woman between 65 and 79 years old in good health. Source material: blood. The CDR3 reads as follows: CASSESTDQETQYF. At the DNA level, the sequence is TGTGCCAGCAGTGAATCCACGGACCAGGAGACCCAGTACTTC.